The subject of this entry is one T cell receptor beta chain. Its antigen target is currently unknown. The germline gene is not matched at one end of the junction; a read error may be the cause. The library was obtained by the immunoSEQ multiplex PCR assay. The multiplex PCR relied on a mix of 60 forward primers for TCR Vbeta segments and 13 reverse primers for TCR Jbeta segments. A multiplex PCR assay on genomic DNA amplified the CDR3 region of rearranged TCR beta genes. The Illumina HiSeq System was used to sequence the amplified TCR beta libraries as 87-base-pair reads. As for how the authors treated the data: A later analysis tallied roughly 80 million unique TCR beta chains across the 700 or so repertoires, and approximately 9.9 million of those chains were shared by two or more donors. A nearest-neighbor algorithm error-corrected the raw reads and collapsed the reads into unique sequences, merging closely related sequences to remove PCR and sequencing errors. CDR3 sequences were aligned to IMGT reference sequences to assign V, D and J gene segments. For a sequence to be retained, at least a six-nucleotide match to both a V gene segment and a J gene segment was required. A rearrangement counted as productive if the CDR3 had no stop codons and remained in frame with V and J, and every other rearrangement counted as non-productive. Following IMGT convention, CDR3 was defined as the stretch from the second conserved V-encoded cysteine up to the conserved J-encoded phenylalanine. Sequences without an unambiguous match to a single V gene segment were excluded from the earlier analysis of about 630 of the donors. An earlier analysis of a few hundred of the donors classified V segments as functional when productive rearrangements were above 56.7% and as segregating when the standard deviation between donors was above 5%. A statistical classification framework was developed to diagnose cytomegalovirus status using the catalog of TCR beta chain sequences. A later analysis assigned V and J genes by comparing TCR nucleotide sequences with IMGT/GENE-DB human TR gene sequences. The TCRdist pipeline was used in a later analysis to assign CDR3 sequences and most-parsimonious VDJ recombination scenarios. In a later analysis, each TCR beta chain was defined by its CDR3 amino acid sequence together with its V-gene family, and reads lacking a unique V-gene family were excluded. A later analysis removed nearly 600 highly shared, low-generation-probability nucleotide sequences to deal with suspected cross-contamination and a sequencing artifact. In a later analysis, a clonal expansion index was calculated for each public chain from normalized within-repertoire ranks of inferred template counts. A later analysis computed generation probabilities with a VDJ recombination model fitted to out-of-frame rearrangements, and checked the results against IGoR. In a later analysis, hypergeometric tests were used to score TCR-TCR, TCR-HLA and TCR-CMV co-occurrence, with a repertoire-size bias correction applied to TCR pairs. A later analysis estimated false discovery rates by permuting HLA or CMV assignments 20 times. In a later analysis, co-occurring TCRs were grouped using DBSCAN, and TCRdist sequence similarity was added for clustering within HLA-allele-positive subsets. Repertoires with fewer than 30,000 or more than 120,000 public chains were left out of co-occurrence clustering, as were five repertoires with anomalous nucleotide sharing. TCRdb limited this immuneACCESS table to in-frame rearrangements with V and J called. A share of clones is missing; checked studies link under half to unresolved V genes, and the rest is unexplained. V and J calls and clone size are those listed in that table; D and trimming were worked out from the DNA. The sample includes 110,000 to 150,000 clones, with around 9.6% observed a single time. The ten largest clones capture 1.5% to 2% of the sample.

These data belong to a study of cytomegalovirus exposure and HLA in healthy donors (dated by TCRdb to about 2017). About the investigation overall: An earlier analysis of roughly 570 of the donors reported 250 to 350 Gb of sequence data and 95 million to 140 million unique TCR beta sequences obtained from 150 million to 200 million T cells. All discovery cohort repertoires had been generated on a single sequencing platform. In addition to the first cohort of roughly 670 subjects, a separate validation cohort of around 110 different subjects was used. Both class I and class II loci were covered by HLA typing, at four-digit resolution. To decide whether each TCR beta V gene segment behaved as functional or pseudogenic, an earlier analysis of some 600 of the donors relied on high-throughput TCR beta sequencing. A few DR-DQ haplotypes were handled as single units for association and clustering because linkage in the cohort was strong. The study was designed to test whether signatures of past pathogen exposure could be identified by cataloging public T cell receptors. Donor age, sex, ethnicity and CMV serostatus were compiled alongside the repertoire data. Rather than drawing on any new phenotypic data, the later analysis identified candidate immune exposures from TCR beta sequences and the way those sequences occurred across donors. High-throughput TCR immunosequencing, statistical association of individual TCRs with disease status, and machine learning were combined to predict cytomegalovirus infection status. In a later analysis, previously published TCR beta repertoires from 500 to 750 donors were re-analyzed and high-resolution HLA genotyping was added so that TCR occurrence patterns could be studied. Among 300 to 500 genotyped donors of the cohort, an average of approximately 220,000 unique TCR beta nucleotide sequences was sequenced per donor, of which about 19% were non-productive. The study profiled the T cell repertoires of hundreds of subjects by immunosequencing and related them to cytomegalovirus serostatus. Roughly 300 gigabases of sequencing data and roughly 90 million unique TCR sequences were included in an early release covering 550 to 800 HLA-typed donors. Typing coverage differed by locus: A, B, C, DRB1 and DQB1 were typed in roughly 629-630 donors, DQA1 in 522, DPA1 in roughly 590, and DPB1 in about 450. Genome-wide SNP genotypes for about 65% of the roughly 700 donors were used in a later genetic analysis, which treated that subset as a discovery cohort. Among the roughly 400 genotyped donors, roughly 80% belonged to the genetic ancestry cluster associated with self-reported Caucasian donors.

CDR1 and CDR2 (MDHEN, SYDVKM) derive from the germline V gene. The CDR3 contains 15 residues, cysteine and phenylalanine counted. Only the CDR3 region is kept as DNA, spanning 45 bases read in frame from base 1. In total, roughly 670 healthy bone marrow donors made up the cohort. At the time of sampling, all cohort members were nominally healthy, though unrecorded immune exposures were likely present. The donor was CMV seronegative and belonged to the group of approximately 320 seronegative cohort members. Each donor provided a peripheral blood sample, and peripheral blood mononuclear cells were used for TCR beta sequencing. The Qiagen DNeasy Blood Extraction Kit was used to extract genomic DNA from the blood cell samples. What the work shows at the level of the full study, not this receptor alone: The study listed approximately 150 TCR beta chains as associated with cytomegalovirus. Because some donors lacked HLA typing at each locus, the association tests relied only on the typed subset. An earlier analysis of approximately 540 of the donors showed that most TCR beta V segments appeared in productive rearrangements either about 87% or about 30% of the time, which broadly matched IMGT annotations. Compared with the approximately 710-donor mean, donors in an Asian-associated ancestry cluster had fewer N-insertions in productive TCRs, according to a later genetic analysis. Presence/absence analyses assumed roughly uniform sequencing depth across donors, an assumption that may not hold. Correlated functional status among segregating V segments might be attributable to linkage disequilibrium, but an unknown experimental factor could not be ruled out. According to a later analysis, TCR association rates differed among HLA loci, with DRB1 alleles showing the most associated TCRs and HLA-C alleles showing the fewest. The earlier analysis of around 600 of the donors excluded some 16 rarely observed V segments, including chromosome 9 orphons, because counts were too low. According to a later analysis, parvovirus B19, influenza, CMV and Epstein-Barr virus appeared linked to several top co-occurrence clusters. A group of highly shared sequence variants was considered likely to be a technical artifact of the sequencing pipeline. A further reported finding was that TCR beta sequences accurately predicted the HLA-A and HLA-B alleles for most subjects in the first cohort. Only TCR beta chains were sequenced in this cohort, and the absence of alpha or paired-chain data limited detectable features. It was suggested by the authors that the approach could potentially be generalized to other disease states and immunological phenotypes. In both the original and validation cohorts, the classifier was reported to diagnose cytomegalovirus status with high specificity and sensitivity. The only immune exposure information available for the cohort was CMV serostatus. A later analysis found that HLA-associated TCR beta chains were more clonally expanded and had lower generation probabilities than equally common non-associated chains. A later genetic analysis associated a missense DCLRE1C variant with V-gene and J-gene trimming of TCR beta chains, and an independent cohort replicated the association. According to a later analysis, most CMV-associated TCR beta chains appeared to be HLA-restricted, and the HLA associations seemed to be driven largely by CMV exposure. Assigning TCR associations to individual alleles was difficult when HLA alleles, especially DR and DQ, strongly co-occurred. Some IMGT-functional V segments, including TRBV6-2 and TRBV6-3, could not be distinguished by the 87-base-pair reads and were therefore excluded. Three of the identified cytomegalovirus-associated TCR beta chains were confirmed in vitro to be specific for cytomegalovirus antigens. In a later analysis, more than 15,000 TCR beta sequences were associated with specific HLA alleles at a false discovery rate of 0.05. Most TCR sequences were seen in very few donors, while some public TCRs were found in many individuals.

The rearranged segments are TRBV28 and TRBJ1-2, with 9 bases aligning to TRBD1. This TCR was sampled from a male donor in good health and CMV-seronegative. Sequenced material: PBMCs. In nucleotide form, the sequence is TGTGCCAGCAGTTTAGGGACAGGGAGGACCTATGGCTACCCCTTC. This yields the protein CASSLGTGRTYGYPF.